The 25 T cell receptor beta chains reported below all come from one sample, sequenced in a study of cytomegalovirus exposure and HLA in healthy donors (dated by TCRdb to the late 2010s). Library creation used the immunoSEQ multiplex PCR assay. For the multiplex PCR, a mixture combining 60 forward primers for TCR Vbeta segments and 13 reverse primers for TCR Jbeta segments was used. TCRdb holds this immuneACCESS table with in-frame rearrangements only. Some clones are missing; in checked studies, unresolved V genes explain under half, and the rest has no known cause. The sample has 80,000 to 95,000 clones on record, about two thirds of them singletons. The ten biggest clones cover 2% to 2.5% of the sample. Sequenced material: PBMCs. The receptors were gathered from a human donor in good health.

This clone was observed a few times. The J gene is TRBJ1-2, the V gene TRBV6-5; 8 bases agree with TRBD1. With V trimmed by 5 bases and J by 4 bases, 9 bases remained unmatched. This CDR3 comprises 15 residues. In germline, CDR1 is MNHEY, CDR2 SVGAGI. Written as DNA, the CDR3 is TGTGCCAGCAGTCCAACCAGGGGGCGAGGCTATGGCTACACCTTC. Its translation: CASSPTRGRGYGYTF.

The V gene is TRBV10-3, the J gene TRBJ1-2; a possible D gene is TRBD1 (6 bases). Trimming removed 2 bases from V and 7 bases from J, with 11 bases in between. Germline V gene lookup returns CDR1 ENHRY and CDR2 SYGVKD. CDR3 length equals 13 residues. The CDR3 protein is CAISEGQGLGYTF. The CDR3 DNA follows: TGTGCCATCAGTGAGGGGCAGGGGCTTGGCTACACCTTC.

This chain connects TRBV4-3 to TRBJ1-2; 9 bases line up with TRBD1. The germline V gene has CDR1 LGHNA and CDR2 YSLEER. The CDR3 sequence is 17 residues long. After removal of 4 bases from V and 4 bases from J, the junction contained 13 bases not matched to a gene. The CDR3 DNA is TGCGCCAGCAGCCGAGAGATGGTTACAGGGGGCGGCTATGGCTACACCTTC. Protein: CASSREMVTGGGYGYTF.

The CDR3 loop reads CASSPDRYSYEQYF. Written as DNA, the CDR3 is TGTGCCAGCAGCCCAGACAGGTACTCCTACGAGCAGTACTTC. V and J are TRBV6-1 and TRBJ2-5; TRBD1 is a possible D gene (6 bases). The end of the DNA aligns better with TRBJ2-7, so the J call may be wrong. Germline V lookup: CDR1 MNHNS, CDR2 SASEGT. This CDR3 region has 14 residues.

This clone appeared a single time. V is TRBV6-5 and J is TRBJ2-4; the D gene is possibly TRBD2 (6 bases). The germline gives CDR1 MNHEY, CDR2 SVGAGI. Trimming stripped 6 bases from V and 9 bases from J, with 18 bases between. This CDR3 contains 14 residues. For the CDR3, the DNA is TGTGCCAGCAGAGGGCGGGGTAGGAAGCGCATTCAGTACTTC. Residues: CASRGRGRKRIQYF.

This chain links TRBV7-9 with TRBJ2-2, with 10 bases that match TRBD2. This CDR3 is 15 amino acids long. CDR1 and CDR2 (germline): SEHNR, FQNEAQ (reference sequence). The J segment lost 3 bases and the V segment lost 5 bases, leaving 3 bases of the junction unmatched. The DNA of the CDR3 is TGTGCCAGCAGCCAGACTAGCGGGTACACCGGGGAGCTGTTTTTT. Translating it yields CASSQTSGYTGELFF.

For the CDR3, the DNA is TGTGCCAGCAGCTTACGCCAACAGACAGATACGCAGTATTTT. It specifies CASSLRQQTDTQYF. The chain carries TRBV7-9 and TRBJ2-3, with D uncertain. The CDR3 runs to 14 residues. The ends were cut back, 2 bases at V and 3 bases at J, with 9 bases in the middle. Germline V gene sequence: CDR1 SEHNR, CDR2 FQNEAQ (reference sequence).

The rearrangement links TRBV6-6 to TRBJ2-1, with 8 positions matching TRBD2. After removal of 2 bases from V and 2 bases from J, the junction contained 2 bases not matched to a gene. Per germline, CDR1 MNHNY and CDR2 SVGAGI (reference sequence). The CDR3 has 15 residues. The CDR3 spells CASSYGGLAYNEQFF. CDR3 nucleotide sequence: TGTGCCAGCAGTTACGGGGGACTAGCCTACAATGAGCAGTTCTTC.

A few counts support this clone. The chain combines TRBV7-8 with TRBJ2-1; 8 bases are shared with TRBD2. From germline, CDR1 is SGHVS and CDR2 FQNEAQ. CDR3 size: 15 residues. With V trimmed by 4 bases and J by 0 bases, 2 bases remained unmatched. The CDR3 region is CASSSGRGSYNEQFF. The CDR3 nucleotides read TGTGCCAGCAGCTCCGGGAGGGGCTCCTACAATGAGCAGTTCTTC.

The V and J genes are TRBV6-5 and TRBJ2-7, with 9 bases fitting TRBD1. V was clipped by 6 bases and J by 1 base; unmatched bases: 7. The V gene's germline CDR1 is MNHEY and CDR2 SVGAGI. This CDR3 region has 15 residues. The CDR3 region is CASSPWTGESYEQYF. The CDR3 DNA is TGTGCCAGCAGCCCCTGGACAGGGGAATCCTACGAGCAGTACTTC.

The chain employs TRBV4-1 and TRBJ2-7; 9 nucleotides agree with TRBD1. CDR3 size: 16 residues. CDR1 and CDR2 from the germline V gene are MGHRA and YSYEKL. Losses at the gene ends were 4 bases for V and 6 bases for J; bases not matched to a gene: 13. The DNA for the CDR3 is TGCGCCAGCAGCCGGGAACCGGGACAGGGAATTGGCGAGCAGTACTTC. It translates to CASSREPGQGIGEQYF.

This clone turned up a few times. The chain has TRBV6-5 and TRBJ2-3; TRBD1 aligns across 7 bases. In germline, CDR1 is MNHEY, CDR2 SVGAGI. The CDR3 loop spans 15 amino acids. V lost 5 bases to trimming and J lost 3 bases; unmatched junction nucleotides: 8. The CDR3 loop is CASSARQGTTDTQYF. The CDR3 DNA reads TGTGCCAGCAGTGCCCGACAGGGAACAACAGATACGCAGTATTTT.

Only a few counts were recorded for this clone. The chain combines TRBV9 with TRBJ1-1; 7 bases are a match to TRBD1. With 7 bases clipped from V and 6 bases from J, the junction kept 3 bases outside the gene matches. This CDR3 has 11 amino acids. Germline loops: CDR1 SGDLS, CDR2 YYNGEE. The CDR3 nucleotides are TGTGCCAGCGACAGGGCTTCTGAAGCTTTCTTT. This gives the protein CASDRASEAFF.

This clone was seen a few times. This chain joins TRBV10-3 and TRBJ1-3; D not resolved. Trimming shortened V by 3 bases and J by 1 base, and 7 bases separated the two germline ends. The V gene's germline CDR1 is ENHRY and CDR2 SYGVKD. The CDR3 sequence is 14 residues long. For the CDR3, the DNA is TGTGCCATCAGTGACCAGTGGTCTGGAAACACCATATATTTT. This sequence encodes CAISDQWSGNTIYF.

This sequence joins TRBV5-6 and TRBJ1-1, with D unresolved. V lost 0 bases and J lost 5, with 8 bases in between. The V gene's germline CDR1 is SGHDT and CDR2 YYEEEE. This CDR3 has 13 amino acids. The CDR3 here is CASSLGAETEAFF. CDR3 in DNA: TGTGCCAGCAGCTTGGGGGCCGAAACTGAAGCTTTCTTT.

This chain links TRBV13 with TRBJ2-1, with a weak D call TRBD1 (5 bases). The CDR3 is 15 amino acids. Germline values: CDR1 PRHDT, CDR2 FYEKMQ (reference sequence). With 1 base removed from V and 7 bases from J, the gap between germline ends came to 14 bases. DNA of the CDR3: TGTGCCAGCAGCTTAGCAGACACAGGATCAAATGAGCAGTTCTTC. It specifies CASSLADTGSNEQFF.

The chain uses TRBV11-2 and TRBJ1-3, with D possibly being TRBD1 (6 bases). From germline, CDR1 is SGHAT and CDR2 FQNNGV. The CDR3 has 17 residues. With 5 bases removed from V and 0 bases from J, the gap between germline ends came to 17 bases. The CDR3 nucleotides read TGTGCCAGCAGCCCCTCACTGTGGGGGCCCTCTGGAAACACCATATATTTT. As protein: CASSPSLWGPSGNTIYF. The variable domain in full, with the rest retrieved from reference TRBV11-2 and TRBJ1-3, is EAGVAQSPRYKIIEKRQSVAFWCNPISGHATLYWYQQILGQGPKLLIQFQNNGVVDDSQLPKDRFSAERLKGVDSTLKIQPAKLEDSAVYLCASSPSLWGPSGNTIYFGEGSWLTVV.

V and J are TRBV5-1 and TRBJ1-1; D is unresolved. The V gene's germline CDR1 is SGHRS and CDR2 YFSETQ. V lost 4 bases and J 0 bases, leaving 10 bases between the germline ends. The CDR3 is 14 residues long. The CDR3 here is CASSVLRMNTEAFF. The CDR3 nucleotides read TGCGCCAGCAGCGTACTGAGGATGAACACTGAAGCTTTCTTT.

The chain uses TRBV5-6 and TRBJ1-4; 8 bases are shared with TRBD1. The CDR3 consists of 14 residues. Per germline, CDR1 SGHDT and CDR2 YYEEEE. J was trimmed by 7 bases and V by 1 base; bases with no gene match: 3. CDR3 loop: CASSLRTGIEKLFF. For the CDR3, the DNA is TGTGCCAGCAGCTTGAGGACAGGGATTGAAAAACTGTTTTTT.

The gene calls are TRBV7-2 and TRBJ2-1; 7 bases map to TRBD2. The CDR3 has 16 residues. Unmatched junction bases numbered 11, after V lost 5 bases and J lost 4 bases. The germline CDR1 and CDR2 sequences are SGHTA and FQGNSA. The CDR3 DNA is TGTGCCAGCAGCCCAAGTTCCAGCGGGGCGTACAATGAGCAGTTCTTC. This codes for CASSPSSSGAYNEQFF.

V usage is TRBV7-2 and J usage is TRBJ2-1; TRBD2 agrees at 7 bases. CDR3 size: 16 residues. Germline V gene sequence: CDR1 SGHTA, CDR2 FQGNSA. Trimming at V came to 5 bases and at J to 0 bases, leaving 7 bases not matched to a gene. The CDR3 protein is CASSQIAGTSYNEQFF. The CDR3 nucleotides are TGTGCCAGCAGCCAGATAGCGGGTACCTCCTACAATGAGCAGTTCTTC.

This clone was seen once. This CDR3 reads CASSWGQGPGQPQHF. DNA for the CDR3: TGTGCCAGCAGCTGGGGACAGGGCCCCGGTCAGCCCCAGCATTTT. The chain has TRBV7-2 and TRBJ1-5; 9 bases fit TRBD1. The length of the CDR3 is 15 residues. CDR1 SGHTA and CDR2 FQGNSA come from the germline V gene. J gave up 6 bases and V 4 bases, and 7 bases lay outside the gene matches.

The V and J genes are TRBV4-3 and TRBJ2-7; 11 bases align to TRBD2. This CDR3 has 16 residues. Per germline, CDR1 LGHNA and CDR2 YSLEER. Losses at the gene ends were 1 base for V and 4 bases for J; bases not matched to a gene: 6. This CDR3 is CASSQVPGLADYEQYF. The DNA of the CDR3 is TGCGCCAGCAGCCAAGTTCCGGGACTAGCGGATTACGAGCAGTACTTC.

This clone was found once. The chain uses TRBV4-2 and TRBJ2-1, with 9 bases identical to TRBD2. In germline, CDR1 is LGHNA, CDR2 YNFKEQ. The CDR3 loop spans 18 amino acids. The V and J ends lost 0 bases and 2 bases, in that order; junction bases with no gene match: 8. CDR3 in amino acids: CASSQDRGSGGAYNEQFF. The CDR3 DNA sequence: TGTGCCAGCAGCCAAGATAGGGGTAGCGGGGGCGCCTACAATGAGCAGTTCTTC.

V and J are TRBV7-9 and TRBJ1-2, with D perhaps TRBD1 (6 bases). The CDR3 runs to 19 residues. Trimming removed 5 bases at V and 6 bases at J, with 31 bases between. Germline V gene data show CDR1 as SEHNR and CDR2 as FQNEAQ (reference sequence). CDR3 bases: TGTGCCAGCAGCCTAACCGCCCTGGGGGGGCAGGGGAATATACATGGCTACACCTTC. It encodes CASSLTALGGQGNIHGYTF.